The rows below give T cell receptor beta chains drawn from one sample of a study of T cells in Graves' hyperthyroidism and ophthalmopathy. TCRdb re-derived calls from the multiplex PCR reads in MiXCR, one entry per CDR3 protein. This sample has about 500,000 distinct CDR3 sequences; around 15% occur once, and the top ten carry 25% to 30%. Material: blood. The receptors shown here come from a woman between 25 and 40 years old with Graves' ophthalmopathy. Each CDR3 is given with its conserved first and last residue. A D gene is named only where the DNA matches it firmly. A row's size may be missing; if present it is once, few, many or a size class.

D gene	J gene	V gene	clone size	CDR3 DNA	CDR3 protein
.	TRBJ2-1	TRBV5-6	many	TGTGCCAGCAGCTTGGTGAACCCAGGGGGGACCTACAATGAGCAGTTCTTC	CASSLVNPGGTYNEQFF
.	TRBJ2-3	TRBV7-2	.	TGTGCCAGCAGCTTAGGGTGGGGTACGCAGTATTTT	CASSLGWGTQYF
TRBD1	TRBJ2-3	TRBV4-3	.	TGCGCCAGCAGCCAGTTCCCGGGGACAGGGAGTACAGATACGCAGTATTTT	CASSQFPGTGSTDTQYF
TRBD1	TRBJ2-5	TRBV30	.	TGTGCCACGACAGGGTCGTTCGTAGAGACCCAGTACTTC	CATTGSFVETQYF
TRBD1	TRBJ2-7	TRBV5-1	many	TGCGCCAGCCGTCCTTTCGGGACAGGGAGGTACGAGCAGTACTTC	CASRPFGTGRYEQYF
.	TRBJ2-7	TRBV20-1	few	TGCAGTGCTGACTTTCAGAGCTCCTACGAGCAGTACTTC	CSADFQSSYEQYF
.	TRBJ2-1	TRBV7-2	many	TGTGCCAGCAGCTCCCATTGGAACCAGGGGAACAATGAGCAGTTCTTC	CASSSHWNQGNNEQFF
.	TRBJ1-5	TRBV7-8	many	TGTGCCAGCAGCTTAGGAGAAGTCAATCAGCCCCAGCATTTT	CASSLGEVNQPQHF
TRBD2	TRBJ2-1	TRBV20-1	.	TGCAGTGCTGATTTGACTAGCGGGATGTCGGCTGAGCAGTTCTTC	CSADLTSGMSAEQFF
.	TRBJ1-2	TRBV28	many	TGTGCCAGCAGTTTATGGGGGCTTAACTATGGCTACACCTTC	CASSLWGLNYGYTF
TRBD1	TRBJ2-3	TRBV7-2	.	TGTGCCAGCAGCGTAGGGGCAGGGGGAGTAGGGGCCGGGAATACGCAGTATTTT	CASSVGAGGVGAGNTQYF
TRBD2	TRBJ2-1	TRBV27	many	TGTGCCAGCAGTCCCTTAGGGACTAGCGACGAGCAGTTCTTC	CASSPLGTSDEQFF